The 19 T cell receptor beta chains below were found in one sample sequenced in a study of blood T cell repertoires in COVID-19. Assay used: immunoSEQ multiplex PCR; TCRdb lists only in-frame clones, some missing. The sample yields approximately 56,000 clones, roughly 87% seen once. Material: peripheral blood. The receptors were gathered from a woman aged 60-70 years with COVID-19, enrolled during active disease.

The chain employs TRBV4-1 and TRBJ2-7; 8 nucleotides align to TRBD1. The V and J ends lost 5 bases and 6 bases, in that order; junction bases with no gene match: 3. The CDR3 length is 12 residues. From germline, CDR1 is MGHRA and CDR2 YSYEKL. The CDR3 sequence is CASSWTGSEQYF. In nucleotides, the CDR3 is TGCGCCAGCAGCTGGACAGGGAGCGAGCAGTACTTC.

The V call is TRBV29-1, the J call TRBJ2-2, with TRBD1 identical over 7 bases. This CDR3 has 14 amino acids. J gave up 3 bases and V 7 bases, and 8 bases lay outside the gene matches. Germline values: CDR1 SQVTM, CDR2 ANQGSEA. CDR3 residues: CSGETGMHTGELFF. The CDR3, as DNA: TGCAGCGGGGAGACAGGGATGCACACCGGGGAGCTGTTTTTT.

V is TRBV7-9 and J is TRBJ1-2; TRBD1 matches 11 bases. J gave up 6 bases and V 4 bases, and 4 bases lay outside the gene matches. Germline lookup yields CDR1 SEHNR and CDR2 FQNEAQ (reference sequence). The CDR3 is 14 amino acids. The CDR3 region has the DNA TGTGCCAGCAGCTCCCGGACAGGGGGCGATGGCTACACCTTC. As protein: CASSSRTGGDGYTF.

This chain joins TRBV10-3 and TRBJ1-2, with 9 bases identical to TRBD1. V shed 10 bases and J 4 bases; nucleotides not matched to a gene: 7. Germline CDR1 ENHRY, CDR2 SYGVKD. The CDR3 spans 13 residues. Here the CDR3 reads CATRTGDGYGYTF. CDR3 nucleotides: TGTGCCACCAGGACAGGGGACGGCTATGGCTACACCTTC.

The CDR3 nucleotides are TGCGCCAGCAGCCGATCAGGACAGGGTGGGAACACTGAAGCTTTCTTT. Translation: CASSRSGQGGNTEAFF. The J gene is TRBJ1-1, the V gene TRBV4-1, with 8 positions matching TRBD1. Per the germline V gene, CDR1 is MGHRA and CDR2 is YSYEKL. V gave up 4 bases and J gave up 1 base; unmatched junction bases: 8. The CDR3 loop spans 16 amino acids.

The chain is built from TRBV6-6 and TRBJ2-1; 9 positions match TRBD1. The CDR3 has 16 amino acids. Germline loops: CDR1 MNHNY, CDR2 SVGAGI (reference sequence). V dropped 4 bases and J dropped 2; count of bases not matched to a gene: 6. This chain's CDR3 is CASSSWTGVPYNEQFF. Written as DNA, the CDR3 is TGTGCCAGCAGTTCATGGACAGGGGTGCCCTACAATGAGCAGTTCTTC.

The V and J genes are TRBV19 and TRBJ2-4, with D possibly being TRBD2 (7 bases). CDR1 and CDR2 from the germline V gene are LNHDA and SQIVND (reference sequence). The V end lost 5 bases, the J end lost 6 bases, and 20 bases lay between the germline ends. The CDR3 runs 16 residues. In DNA, the CDR3 is TGTGCCAGTAGTCGGGGGGCCGGCTCTGGCGGAAACATTCAGTACTTC. As protein: CASSRGAGSGGNIQYF.

The chain employs TRBV6-5 and TRBJ1-2, with D uncertain. V shed 5 bases and J shed 8 bases, with 15 bases lying between them. The CDR3 consists of 13 residues. CDR1 is MNHEY, CDR2 SVGAGI, per germline. The CDR3 nucleotides read TGTGCCAGCAGTCTGGGAGGGCCGGACGGCTACACCTTC. Its protein is CASSLGGPDGYTF.

J is TRBJ1-1 and V is TRBV5-1; 9 bases are a match to TRBD1. With V trimmed by 3 bases and J by 4 bases, 1 base remained unmatched. Per germline, CDR1 SGHRS and CDR2 YFSETQ. The CDR3 covers 13 residues. The CDR3 spells CASSSDRGTEAFF. The CDR3, as DNA: TGCGCCAGCAGCTCGGACAGGGGCACTGAAGCTTTCTTT.

The J gene is TRBJ2-7, the V gene TRBV3-1 (or the pseudogene TRBV3-2); D is possibly TRBD2 (6 bases). Trimming stripped 0 bases from V and 4 bases from J, with 16 bases between. Per germline, CDR1 LGHDT and CDR2 YNNKEL (reference sequence). The CDR3 is 16 residues long. CDR3 residues: CASSQDSGGAVYEQYF. CDR3 sequence (DNA): TGTGCCAGCAGCCAAGATTCGGGCGGGGCAGTGTACGAGCAGTACTTC.

This clone was recorded once. The J gene is TRBJ2-1, the V gene TRBV2; 14 positions agree with TRBD2. CDR3 length equals 14 residues. The junction had 9 bases not matched to a gene; V was cut back by 10 bases and J by 10 bases. Germline CDR1 reads SNHLY; CDR2 reads FYNNEI. The CDR3 nucleotides are TGTGCCACACCGACTAGCGGGGGGGCATGGGAGCAGTTCTTC. It codes for CATPTSGGAWEQFF.

The rearrangement uses TRBV5-4 and TRBJ2-3; perhaps TRBD2 as D (5 bases). The ends were cut back, 0 bases at V and 0 bases at J, with 11 bases in the middle. The CDR3 runs to 16 residues. Germline CDR1 and CDR2: SGHNT and YYREEE (reference sequence). The CDR3: CASSLARELSTDTQYF. CDR3 coding DNA: TGTGCCAGCAGCTTGGCTCGGGAACTGAGCACAGATACGCAGTATTTT.

V gene TRBV4-1 combines with J gene TRBJ1-5, with 12 bases that match TRBD1. This CDR3 is built from 19 residues. After removal of 8 bases from V and 1 base from J, the junction contained 15 bases not matched to a gene. Germline lookup yields CDR1 MGHRA and CDR2 YSYEKL. The CDR3 nucleotides are TGCGCCAGCCTATCCTTTAGGGACAGGGGGCATTGGAGCAATCAGCCCCAGCATTTT. Encoded protein: CASLSFRDRGHWSNQPQHF.

This chain links TRBV5-6 with TRBJ2-7; perhaps TRBD2 as D (5 bases). Germline CDR1 and CDR2: SGHDT and YYEEEE. V shed 1 base and J shed 5 bases, with 7 bases lying between them. The CDR3 consists of 12 residues. The CDR3 DNA reads as TGTGCCAGCAGCTTGAGCGGAGACGAGCAGTACTTC. Translated: CASSLSGDEQYF.

The V and J genes are TRBV4-3 and TRBJ1-4, with TRBD1 matching 7 bases. Germline CDR1 and CDR2: LGHNA and YSLEER. The V and J ends lost 1 base and 7 bases, in that order; junction bases with no gene match: 6. The CDR3 is 15 amino acids. CDR3 in DNA: TGCGCCAGCAGCCAAGGACAGGGTTTGGGTGAAAAACTGTTTTTT. This codes for CASSQGQGLGEKLFF.

This chain links TRBV27 with TRBJ1-2; 9 bases are shared with TRBD1. The CDR3 is 16 amino acids. V lost 1 base and J lost 5; bases outside the gene matches: 8. Germline loops: CDR1 MNHEY, CDR2 SMNVEV (reference sequence). This chain's CDR3 is CASSLFGTGRIYGYTF. The CDR3 DNA sequence: TGTGCCAGCAGTTTATTTGGGACAGGGAGGATTTATGGCTACACCTTC.

The V gene is TRBV4-1, the J gene TRBJ2-7; 7 bases line up with TRBD1. The trim removed 1 base at V and 4 bases at J, leaving 10 bases unmatched. This CDR3 region has 16 residues. Germline-derived CDR1 and CDR2 are MGHRA and YSYEKL. The CDR3 sequence is CASSQGTGEWPYEQYF. The DNA of the CDR3 is TGCGCCAGCAGCCAAGGTACAGGGGAGTGGCCTTACGAGCAGTACTTC.

Only a few counts were recorded for this clone. V usage is TRBV2 and J usage is TRBJ2-2; 8 bases align to TRBD1. Germline assignment: CDR1 SNHLY and CDR2 FYNNEI. The trim removed 8 bases at V and 6 bases at J, leaving 5 bases unmatched. This CDR3 is 13 amino acids long. The CDR3: CASGQGWAGELFF. CDR3 coding DNA: TGTGCCAGCGGACAGGGTTGGGCCGGGGAGCTGTTTTTT.

This sequence joins TRBV27 and TRBJ1-2; tentatively, D is TRBD1 (6 bases). Germline assignment: CDR1 MNHEY and CDR2 SMNVEV (reference sequence). The CDR3 has 13 residues. The V end was cut by 3 bases, the J end by 4 bases, with 9 bases between. The CDR3 sequence: CASSFRGAYGYTF. The CDR3 DNA reads TGTGCCAGCAGTTTCCGGGGGGCCTATGGCTACACCTTC.